Following are 27 T cell receptor beta chains from one sample sequenced in a study of T cells after yellow fever vaccination. TCRdb re-called the 5' RACE reads through MiXCR, storing one row per CDR3 protein. The sample consists of a few hundred thousand distinct CDR3 sequences, around 4.1% of them appearing once. This material consisted of PBMCs, taken 5 days after the yellow fever booster vaccination. The receptors shown here come from a man aged 18 to 30 who received the YFV17D yellow fever vaccine.

In its sample, this clonotype was seen many times. J is TRBJ2-2 and V is TRBV13; no firm D call. The CDR3 length is 15 residues. V dropped 3 bases and J dropped 3 bases, with 11 bases sitting between them. Germline V gene lookup returns CDR1 PRHDT and CDR2 FYEKMQ (reference sequence). The DNA for the CDR3 is TGTGCCAGCAGCTTGGGGATTCGGTACACCGGGGAGCTGTTTTTT. It yields the protein CASSLGIRYTGELFF.

This clonotype showed up just a few times. The rearrangement uses TRBV20-1 and TRBJ1-1, with a possible D match to TRBD1 (6 bases). Looked up from germline, CDR1 is DFQATT and CDR2 is SNEGSKA (reference sequence). V was clipped by 5 bases and J by 3 bases, with 13 bases between them. The CDR3 runs to 13 residues. The CDR3 sequence: CSAPSTGHTEAFF. DNA for the CDR3: TGCAGTGCTCCGTCTACAGGGCACACTGAAGCTTTCTTT.

This rearrangement joins TRBV9 to TRBJ1-3; no clear D. Germline loops: CDR1 SGDLS, CDR2 YYNGEE. The CDR3 loop spans 16 amino acids. Trimming took off 0 bases at V and 0 bases at J, with 10 bases between the two ends. The CDR3 DNA follows: TGTGCCAGCAGCGTAGTCCCAGGAAGCTCTGGAAACACCATATATTTT. Translated: CASSVVPGSSGNTIYF.

This clonotype was observed at least ten times. The rearrangement joins TRBV5-1 to TRBJ1-1, with 8 nucleotides matching TRBD1. Unmatched junction bases numbered 13, after V lost 4 bases and J lost 2 bases. Germline CDR1 SGHRS, CDR2 YFSETQ. The CDR3 has 17 amino acids. CDR3 protein: CASSGRGRGAINTEAFF. The CDR3 DNA follows: TGCGCCAGCAGCGGCAGGGGGCGCGGGGCAATTAACACTGAAGCTTTCTTT. The variable domain in full, completed from reference TRBV5-1 and TRBJ1-1, reads KAGVTQTPRYLIKTRGQQVTLSCSPISGHRSVSWYQQTPGQGLQFLFEYFSETQRNKGNFPGRFSGRQFSNSRSEMNVSTLELGDSALYLCASSGRGRGAINTEAFFGQGTRLTVV.

This clonotype was observed a handful of times. One end of the junction does not line up with germline, which may come from a read error. The rearrangement links TRBV7-8 to TRBJ1-1, with TRBD1 identical over 9 bases. The CDR3 spans 13 residues. CDR1 SGHVS and CDR2 FQNEAQ come from the germline V gene. As DNA, the CDR3 is TGTGCCAGCAGCCCCCGGGACAGGGATGAAACTTTCTTT. Protein sequence: CASSPRDRDETFF.

This clonotype has ten or more counts. This chain links TRBV9 with TRBJ2-7, with D possibly being TRBD2 (5 bases). Trimming pared 0 bases from V and 0 bases from J, leaving 13 bases between. The CDR3 loop spans 16 amino acids. Germline V CDR1 and CDR2: SGDLS, YYNGEE. CDR3 nucleotides: TGTGCCAGCAGCGTAGGAGGAGGCACGAGCTCCTACGAGCAGTACTTC. Residues: CASSVGGGTSSYEQYF. Drawing the rest from reference TRBV9 and TRBJ2-7, the complete variable domain is DSGVTQTPKHLITATGQRVTLRCSPRSGDLSVYWYQQSLDQGLQFLIQYYNGEERAKGNILERFSAQQFPDLHSELNLSSLELGDSALYFCASSVGGGTSSYEQYFGPGTRLTVT.

This clonotype was counted between two and nine times. J is TRBJ2-5 and V is TRBV11-2; D may be TRBD1 (6 bases). The ends were cut back, 5 bases at V and 7 bases at J, with 20 bases in the middle. The CDR3 has 15 amino acids. Germline V gene data show CDR1 as SGHAT and CDR2 as FQNNGV. Here the CDR3 reads CASSTRTADSGTQYF. As DNA, the CDR3 is TGTGCCAGCAGCACGCGGACAGCAGATTCGGGGACCCAGTACTTC. The full variable domain, in which reference TRBV11-2 and TRBJ2-5 provide the parts outside the CDR3, is EAGVAQSPRYKIIEKRQSVAFWCNPISGHATLYWYQQILGQGPKLLIQFQNNGVVDDSQLPKDRFSAERLKGVDSTLKIQPAKLEDSAVYLCASSTRTADSGTQYFGPGTRLLVL.

In its sample, this clonotype was seen a few times. The chain's CDR3 is CASSIYLTSTNTEAFF. The DNA for the CDR3 is TGTGCCAGTAGTATCTACCTGACCTCCACGAACACTGAAGCTTTCTTT. The rearrangement uses TRBV19 and TRBJ1-1, with D unclear. The CDR3 consists of 16 residues. V was clipped by 3 bases and J by 1 base, with 15 bases between them. Germline V gene lookup returns CDR1 LNHDA and CDR2 SQIVND (reference sequence).

On this clonotype: With a much larger clone just one base away, this may be a read error. The chain uses TRBV20-1 and TRBJ2-7; D remains unclear. Germline CDR1 and CDR2: DFQATT and SNEGSKA (reference sequence). This CDR3 contains 13 residues. The CDR3 region is CCARTAVGYEQYF. The DNA of the CDR3 is TGCTGTGCACGGACCGCCGTGGGGTACGAGCAGTACTTC.

The chain uses TRBV11-3 and TRBJ2-1; possible D gene TRBD1, 5 bases. CDR1 and CDR2 from the germline V gene are SGHNT and YENEEA. The ends were cut back, 5 bases at V and 6 bases at J, with 11 bases in the middle. The CDR3 loop spans 13 amino acids. CDR3 sequence (DNA): TGTGCCAGCAGCCCAGGTAGGGGCAATGAGCAGTTCTTC. Translation gives CASSPGRGNEQFF.

This clonotype showed up many times. The CDR3 DNA follows: TGTGCCAGCTCAGTACTCCTAAACCCCTCGAACACTGAAGCTTTCTTT. Its protein is CASSVLLNPSNTEAFF. The chain has TRBV18 and TRBJ1-1; D uncertain. The germline V gene has CDR1 KGHSH and CDR2 LQKENI. The CDR3 has 16 residues. The V end was cut by 5 bases, the J end by 1 base, with 17 bases between.

The table lists this clonotype with a few counts. J is TRBJ1-1 and V is TRBV12-5; no reliable D call. Looked up from germline, CDR1 is LGHNT and CDR2 is FRNRAP. This CDR3 region has 14 residues. Trimming pared 2 bases from V and 1 base from J, leaving 8 bases between. The DNA for the CDR3 is TGTGCTAGTGGTTTGTCAAGGGCGAACACTGAAGCTTTCTTT. Its protein product is CASGLSRANTEAFF.

This clonotype was counted only a few times. The CDR3: CASSSAGEVYGANVLTF. The CDR3 DNA is TGTGCCAGCAGCTCTGCGGGGGAGGTGTACGGGGCCAACGTCCTGACTTTC. J is TRBJ2-6 and V is TRBV5-6; 7 positions agree with TRBD2. CDR1 is SGHDT and CDR2 is YYEEEE in the germline V gene. V lost 3 bases to trimming and J lost 4 bases; unmatched junction nucleotides: 10. This CDR3 is 17 amino acids long.

This clonotype was detected many times. J is TRBJ1-6 and V is TRBV3-1; 10 positions agree with TRBD1. Germline trimming cut 6 bases from V and 7 bases from J; bases unmatched to any gene: 3. Germline loops: CDR1 LGHDT, CDR2 YNNKEL (reference sequence). The CDR3 has 14 residues. This CDR3 reads CASSRTGGNSPLHF. The CDR3, as DNA: TGTGCCAGCAGTCGGACAGGGGGGAATTCACCCCTCCACTTT.

There are a few counts of this clonotype. The chain carries TRBV9 and TRBJ2-1, with D hard to call. The CDR3 runs 14 residues. CDR1 and CDR2 (germline): SGDLS, YYNGEE. V gave up 4 bases and J gave up 2 bases, with 10 bases separating them. CDR3 coding DNA: TGTGCCAGCAGCCCCAGACTCGCCTACAATGAGCAGTTCTTC. This translates into CASSPRLAYNEQFF.

V gene TRBV30 combines with J gene TRBJ2-1; no firm D call. Trimming removed 5 bases at V and 8 bases at J, with 10 bases between. Germline assignment: CDR1 GTSNPN and CDR2 SVGIG (reference sequence). This CDR3 has 11 residues. The CDR3 DNA is TGTGCCTGGGGGGAAGTATATGAGCAGTTCTTC. It translates to CAWGEVYEQFF.

V and J are TRBV10-3 and TRBJ2-7; D possibly corresponds to TRBD2 (6 bases). Germline CDR1 reads ENHRY; CDR2 reads SYGVKD. The CDR3 extends over 14 amino acids. V lost 1 base and J lost 3, with 10 bases in between. CDR3 DNA: TGTGCCATCAGTGAGTACTCGGGACTCTACGAGCAGTACGTC. It yields the protein CAISEYSGLYEQYV.

This clonotype was observed a few times. The chain has TRBV19 and TRBJ2-7; possible D gene TRBD1, 5 bases. There are 15 residues in the CDR3. Trimming took off 5 bases at V and 2 bases at J, with 16 bases between the two ends. The V gene's germline CDR1 is LNHDA and CDR2 SQIVND (reference sequence). The CDR3 protein is CASSATTRQTYEQYF. The CDR3 DNA follows: TGTGCCAGTAGTGCAACCACTCGACAGACCTACGAGCAGTACTTC.

In this sample, this clonotype turned up many times. CDR3 loop: CASSPDSFYGYTF. In DNA form, the CDR3 reads TGTGCCAGCAGCCCGGACAGCTTCTATGGCTACACCTTC. V gene TRBV7-2 combines with J gene TRBJ1-2; possible D gene TRBD1, 6 bases. CDR1 and CDR2 (germline): SGHTA, FQGNSA. V lost 5 bases to trimming and J lost 4 bases, with 11 bases between them. The CDR3 spans 13 residues.

This clonotype came up many times. The chain joins TRBV6-2 or TRBV6-3 to TRBJ1-1; D not resolved. CDR3 length: 11 residues. The V and J ends lost 1 base and 4 bases respectively, with 1 base between them. Germline lookup yields CDR1 MNHEY and CDR2 SVGEGT. CDR3 loop: CASSYFTEAFF. The CDR3, as DNA: TGTGCCAGCAGTTACTTCACTGAAGCTTTCTTT.

This clonotype was seen at least ten times. The chain employs TRBV4-3 and TRBJ1-6; no definite D call. Trimming removed 1 base from V and 4 bases from J, with 17 bases in between. Germline values: CDR1 LGHNA, CDR2 YSLEER. The CDR3 has 18 residues. The CDR3 loop is CASSQVSRPSLYNSPLHF. The CDR3 coding sequence is TGCGCCAGCAGCCAAGTAAGCCGCCCTAGTCTGTATAATTCACCCCTCCACTTT.

The V gene is TRBV5-1, the J gene TRBJ1-1; possibly TRBD1 for D (6 bases). V dropped 6 bases and J dropped 0 bases, with 12 bases sitting between them. Germline lookup yields CDR1 SGHRS and CDR2 YFSETQ. CDR3 length: 14 amino acids. The CDR3 region is CASTDRDMNTEAFF. As DNA, the CDR3 is TGCGCCAGCACGGACAGAGACATGAACACTGAAGCTTTCTTT. The full variable domain, rest sourced from reference TRBV5-1 and TRBJ1-1, is KAGVTQTPRYLIKTRGQQVTLSCSPISGHRSVSWYQQTPGQGLQFLFEYFSETQRNKGNFPGRFSGRQFSNSRSEMNVSTLELGDSALYLCASTDRDMNTEAFFGQGTRLTVV.

The chain has TRBV5-1 and TRBJ2-1, with D maybe TRBD2 (5 bases). Per germline, CDR1 SGHRS and CDR2 YFSETQ. This CDR3 has 13 amino acids. V was trimmed by 1 base and J by 6 bases, leaving 8 bases between them. The CDR3 DNA sequence: TGCGCCAGCAGCTTGACTAGTCCCAATGAGCAGTTCTTC. It yields the protein CASSLTSPNEQFF.

The V and J genes are TRBV19 and TRBJ2-3; D remains ambiguous. Per the germline V gene, CDR1 is LNHDA and CDR2 is SQIVND (reference sequence). With 5 bases removed from V and 0 bases from J, the gap between germline ends came to 12 bases. The CDR3 runs 15 residues. Here the CDR3 reads CASSWTPTSTDTQYF. CDR3 nucleotides: TGTGCCAGTAGTTGGACGCCGACTAGCACAGATACGCAGTATTTT.

The V gene is TRBV4-3, the J gene TRBJ2-5, with 12 bases aligning to TRBD2. J was trimmed by 2 bases and V by 4 bases; bases with no gene match: 8. This CDR3 has 17 residues. The germline CDR1 and CDR2 sequences are LGHNA and YSLEER. In nucleotides, the CDR3 is TGCGCCAGCAGCCTAAACCCGACTAGCGGGGGTCAAGAGACCCAGTACTTC. It yields the protein CASSLNPTSGGQETQYF.

This chain connects TRBV6-5 to TRBJ2-6; D is ambiguous. The CDR3 runs 16 residues. The germline V gene encodes CDR1 MNHEY and CDR2 SVGAGI. Trimming took off 5 bases at V and 0 bases at J, with 11 bases between the two ends. The CDR3 loop reads CASSPRVNSGANVLTF. CDR3 nucleotide sequence: TGTGCCAGCAGTCCTCGGGTGAACTCTGGGGCCAACGTCCTGACTTTC.

The CDR3 is CASSHPGTSGGTFTQYF. The CDR3 DNA reads TGCGCCAGCAGCCACCCCGGGACTAGCGGGGGGACCTTTACGCAGTATTTT. The V and J genes are TRBV4-3 and TRBJ2-3, with TRBD2 matching over 15 bases. This CDR3 is built from 17 residues. Germline V lookup: CDR1 LGHNA, CDR2 YSLEER. V trimming: 3 bases; J trimming: 8 bases; junction bases outside the gene matches: 9.